The present entry profiles one T cell receptor beta chain with its context. PCR involved 60 Vbeta and 13 Jbeta primers. Method: immunoSEQ multiplex PCR; TCRdb's copy keeps in-frame clones and lacks some. The top ten hold approximately 1.5% of the sample, which has about 62,000 clones, about 89% seen once. The data were taken from a study of cytomegalovirus exposure and HLA in healthy donors. Germline CDR1 is SGHDT and CDR2 is YYEEEE. Trimming pared 0 bases from V and 6 bases from J, leaving 10 bases between. The CDR3 extends over 13 amino acids. The chain links TRBV5-6 to TRBJ2-7; D uncertain. The sequence came from a man aged 18 to 29 in good health and CMV-seronegative. Sequenced sample: PBMCs. CDR3 sequence reads: CASSLESTLEQYF. DNA of the CDR3: TGTGCCAGCAGCTTGGAATCGACTCTCGAGCAGTACTTC.